This TCR beta chain was retrieved from a study of shared clonotypes between healthy human individuals. This clone has a single count. The method was immunoSEQ multiplex PCR; TCRdb's version includes in-frame clones alone and lacks a portion of them. The sample lists around 2,000,000 clones; approximately 95% were seen once. The V and J ends lost 6 bases and 2 bases respectively, with 12 bases between them. This CDR3 has 14 residues. Germline V gene sequence: CDR1 MNHEY, CDR2 SVGAGI. The sequence was obtained from a man aged 18 to 29 in good health. The rearrangement uses TRBV6-5 and TRBJ2-3; the D is unclear. Sequenced: naive CD4+ T cells sorted from blood. Sample subset: CD45RA+ positively selected. The CDR3 sequence is CASSLGYFTDTQYF. In DNA, the CDR3 is TGTGCCAGCAGCCTAGGGTATTTCACAGATACGCAGTATTTT.